The T cell receptor (beta chain) under discussion was sequenced for a study of T cell changes during pregnancy in multiple sclerosis. Repertoires were generated with immunoSEQ multiplex PCR, while TCRdb's copy carries only in-frame clones and drops some. Of approximately 87,000 clones listed, about 90% are singletons. This clone occurred a few times. Sequences were derived from CD4+ T cells from peripheral blood mononuclear cells, sampled in the second trimester of pregnancy. The source is a female donor with multiple sclerosis, enrolled in a pregnancy study.

The DNA of the CDR3 is TGTGCCAGCTGTTTCGACTCTAACTATGGCTACACCTTC. This sequence encodes CASCFDSNYGYTF. The chain recombines TRBV6-1 with TRBJ1-2; no clear D. V lost 8 bases, J lost 0 bases, and 10 bases lay in between. This CDR3 contains 13 residues. Germline V gene data show CDR1 as MNHNS and CDR2 as SASEGT.